The entry below describes one TCR beta chain. The antigen is unknown. This entry is derived from a study of beta chain features in type 1 diabetes. At the level of the study: Researchers looked at roughly 110 million sorted cells across all samples. Study-wide points: For Type 1 diabetes patients, all four CD4+ subsets carried TCRB CDR3s that were moderately but significantly shorter. Among patients, naive, central memory and Treg TCRB repertoires appeared more similar than among healthy donors.

TCRB transcripts that were expressed got sequenced, as all of the isolated RNA had been reverse transcribed. The method was immunoSEQ multiplex PCR; TCRdb's version includes in-frame clones alone and lacks a portion of them. The table has 200,000 to 250,000 clones, 14% seen once. Trimming shortened V by 3 bases and J by 8 bases, and 13 bases separated the two germline ends. Germline V lookup: CDR1 LNHDA, CDR2 SQIVND (reference sequence). The CDR3 loop spans 14 amino acids. This TCR came from a man under 40 with type 1 diabetes. The specimen sequenced was naive CD4+ T cells from blood. The chain employs TRBV19 and TRBJ2-2, with a tentative D call TRBD1 (6 bases). CDR3 DNA: TGTGCCAGTAGTATCCAAGGGGGTGAAGGGGAGCTGTTTTTT. Translation gives CASSIQGGEGELFF.